These 27 T cell receptor beta chains originate from one sample sequenced in a study of blood T cell repertoires in COVID-19. The method was immunoSEQ multiplex PCR; TCRdb's version includes in-frame clones alone and lacks a portion of them. Of under 200,000 clones listed, under 85% are singletons. Sequenced: peripheral blood. Receptor source: a man aged 60 to 75 who had recovered from COVID-19.

The rearrangement links TRBV30 to TRBJ1-4, with 10 bases identical to TRBD1. The CDR3 consists of 15 residues. V was clipped by 0 bases and J by 6 bases; unmatched bases: 4. From germline, CDR1 is GTSNPN and CDR2 SVGIG (reference sequence). This CDR3 is CAWSVLGTGDEKLFF. CDR3 DNA sequence: TGTGCCTGGAGTGTACTCGGGACAGGGGATGAAAAACTGTTTTTT.

Worth noting for this clone: This could be a read error, since a much larger clone is one nucleotide away. V is TRBV7-2 and J is TRBJ1-1, with unresolved D. Trimming removed 3 bases from V and 1 base from J, with 6 bases in between. The CDR3 has 13 residues. The germline CDR1 and CDR2 sequences are SGHTA and FQGNSA. The CDR3 bases are TGTGCCAGCAGCTTGAACAGGAACACTGAAGCTTTCTTT. It codes for CASSLNRNTEAFF.

This clone was detected once. The V call is TRBV19, the J call TRBJ2-2, with D possibly matching TRBD1 (6 bases). The V gene lost 10 bases and the J gene lost 3 bases, with 12 bases spanning the gap. Germline assignment: CDR1 LNHDA and CDR2 SQIVND (reference sequence). The CDR3 is 13 residues long. CDR3: CATDGQHTGELFF. The CDR3 DNA sequence: TGTGCCACCGATGGACAGCACACCGGGGAGCTGTTTTTT.

This clone occurred once. V is TRBV3-1 (or the pseudogene TRBV3-2) and J is TRBJ2-1; 8 nucleotides align to TRBD2. From germline, CDR1 is LGHDT and CDR2 YNNKEL (reference sequence). The CDR3 has 16 amino acids. V dropped 1 base and J dropped 5; count of bases not matched to a gene: 7. Here the CDR3 DNA reads TGTGCCAGCAGCCAAGGCGGGGGGATTGGCAACAATGAGCAGTTCTTC. Translated: CASSQGGGIGNNEQFF.

J is TRBJ1-1 and V is TRBV28; no reliable D call. Looked up from germline, CDR1 is MDHEN and CDR2 is SYDVKM. CDR3 length equals 13 residues. The germline V and J ends were trimmed by 6 bases and 2 bases, with 10 bases remaining between them. CDR3 coding DNA: TGTGCCAGCAGACCAACTCCTAACACTGAAGCTTTCTTT. Translation gives CASRPTPNTEAFF.

The chain combines TRBV28 with TRBJ2-7; the D gene is possibly TRBD1 (6 bases). Germline CDR1 MDHEN, CDR2 SYDVKM. CDR3 size: 15 residues. Trimming cost V 5 bases and J 2 bases, with 16 bases left between them. CDR3 DNA sequence: TGTGCCAGCAGTGAAACAGGGAAACTTACCTACGAGCAGTACTTC. Protein: CASSETGKLTYEQYF.

The CDR3 DNA sequence: TGCGCCAGCAGCTTCCTGTCTAGCGGAGGGGGGTCGAATGAGCAGTTCTTC. Translation: CASSFLSSGGGSNEQFF. The V and J genes are TRBV5-1 and TRBJ2-1; maybe TRBD2 (7 bases). Germline CDR1 reads SGHRS; CDR2 reads YFSETQ. The CDR3 has 17 residues. V gave up 2 bases and J gave up 7 bases, with 22 bases separating them.

The J gene is TRBJ2-7, the V gene TRBV30, with TRBD1 matching over 7 bases. Looked up from germline, CDR1 is GTSNPN and CDR2 is SVGIG (reference sequence). With V trimmed by 8 bases and J by 3 bases, 10 bases remained unmatched. The CDR3 has 13 amino acids. The DNA of the CDR3 is TGTGCCCGCAACAGGGGAGATGGCTACGAGCAGTACTTC. Translation gives CARNRGDGYEQYF.

The chain combines TRBV25-1 with TRBJ1-4; TRBD1 is a possible D gene (5 bases). V lost 7 bases, J lost 8 bases, and 17 bases lay in between. The CDR3 is 14 residues long. From germline, CDR1 is MGHDK and CDR2 SYGVNS. CDR3 region: CASISDSGTEKLFF. DNA for the CDR3: TGTGCCAGCATCTCAGACAGTGGAACGGAAAAACTGTTTTTT. The full variable domain, completed using reference TRBV25-1 and TRBJ1-4, is EADIYQTPRYLVIGTGKKITLECSQTMGHDKMYWYQQDPGMELHLIHYSYGVNSTEKGDLSSESTVSRIRTEHFPLTLESARPSHTSQYLCASISDSGTEKLFFGSGTQLSVL.

The V call is TRBV4-1, the J call TRBJ1-2; TRBD1 is a possible D gene (5 bases). The CDR3 is 16 amino acids. The V end lost 0 bases, the J end lost 5 bases, and 16 bases lay between the germline ends. Germline-derived CDR1 and CDR2 are MGHRA and YSYEKL. The CDR3 loop reads CASSQEGGTVMYGYTF. The CDR3 region has the DNA TGCGCCAGCAGCCAAGAAGGAGGGACGGTGATGTATGGCTACACCTTC.

The rearrangement joins TRBV5-1 to TRBJ1-2; the match to TRBD1 covers 7 bases. V shed 4 bases, J shed 4 bases, and the junction held 13 bases outside the gene matches. CDR1 is SGHRS and CDR2 is YFSETQ in the germline V gene. There are 16 residues in the CDR3. The CDR3 is CASSLNGQVSLYGYTF. CDR3 in DNA: TGCGCCAGCAGCCTGAACGGACAGGTCTCCCTCTATGGCTACACCTTC.

The chain couples TRBV11-2 to TRBJ2-7; the match to TRBD1 covers 11 bases. The J segment lost 4 bases and the V segment lost 5 bases, leaving 16 bases of the junction unmatched. Per germline, CDR1 SGHAT and CDR2 FQNNGV. The length of the CDR3 is 18 residues. CDR3: CASSRKEAWDRGYYEQYF. CDR3 coding DNA: TGTGCCAGCAGCCGGAAGGAGGCTTGGGACAGGGGGTATTACGAGCAGTACTTC.

This rearrangement joins TRBV29-1 to TRBJ1-1; D is possibly TRBD1 (5 bases). V lost 4 bases and J lost 1, with 10 bases in between. The CDR3 consists of 13 residues. Germline V gene sequence: CDR1 SQVTM, CDR2 ANQGSEA. In DNA, the CDR3 is TGCAGCGTTGTAAAGGGGTCGAACACTGAAGCTTTCTTT. Encoded protein: CSVVKGSNTEAFF.

The V call is TRBV19, the J call TRBJ1-4, with D possibly being TRBD1 (5 bases). This CDR3 contains 13 residues. Per the germline V gene, CDR1 is LNHDA and CDR2 is SQIVND (reference sequence). V was pared by 8 bases and J by 5 bases, with 12 bases between. The chain's CDR3 is CASAVTENEKLFF. The CDR3 DNA follows: TGTGCCAGTGCCGTGACAGAAAATGAAAAACTGTTTTTT.

This rearrangement joins TRBV29-1 to TRBJ2-7; D is unresolved. Germline loops: CDR1 SQVTM, CDR2 ANQGSEA. CDR3 length: 15 amino acids. V lost 4 bases to trimming and J lost 1 base, with 17 bases between them. As DNA, the CDR3 is TGCAGCGTTGTAATCCGAGACACTGGATCCTACGAGCAGTACTTC. Protein sequence: CSVVIRDTGSYEQYF.

Note on this clone: Germline and junction disagree at one end, which may indicate a read error. The chain employs TRBV10-3 and TRBJ1-1; 11 bases map to TRBD1. The germline V gene has CDR1 ENHRY and CDR2 SYGVKD. The CDR3 runs to 17 residues. Here the CDR3 reads CAISKSDRGRVRTEAFF. CDR3 DNA sequence: TGTGCCATCAGTAAGTCGGACAGGGGGCGTGTGAGGACTGAAGCTTTCTTT.

This chain uses TRBV19 with TRBJ1-6; D possibly corresponds to TRBD1 (5 bases). Per the germline V gene, CDR1 is LNHDA and CDR2 is SQIVND (reference sequence). This CDR3 contains 15 residues. Trimming cost V 3 bases and J 4 bases, with 10 bases left between them. CDR3 residues: CASSIMGGYNSPLHF. CDR3 in DNA: TGTGCCAGTAGTATTATGGGGGGGTATAATTCACCCCTCCACTTT. The variable domain in full, with the rest retrieved from reference TRBV19 and TRBJ1-6, is DGGITQSPKYLFRKEGQNVTLSCEQNLNHDAMYWYRQDPGQGLRLIYYSQIVNDFQKGDIAEGYSVSREKKESFPLTVTSAQKNPTAFYLCASSIMGGYNSPLHFGNGTRLTVT.

V is TRBV19 and J is TRBJ2-5; 8 positions agree with TRBD2. Germline loops: CDR1 LNHDA, CDR2 SQIVND (reference sequence). The CDR3 runs 16 residues. Trimming at V came to 5 bases and at J to 2 bases, leaving 10 bases not matched to a gene. CDR3 sequence (DNA): TGTGCCAGTAGTGAGGAGAGCGGGGGTGGGCAAGAGACCCAGTACTTC. Translation: CASSEESGGGQETQYF.

V usage is TRBV2 and J usage is TRBJ1-1; 7 bases are shared with TRBD1. Germline V gives CDR1 SNHLY, CDR2 FYNNEI. The CDR3 is 16 amino acids. Germline trimming cut 9 bases from V and 6 bases from J; bases unmatched to any gene: 19. The CDR3 DNA is TGTGCCAGTACTACAGGGGCGGTGGGTGAATGGGCTGAAGCTTTCTTT. Translated: CASTTGAVGEWAEAFF.

V is TRBV25-1 and J is TRBJ1-4, with 10 bases that match TRBD1. V gave up 3 bases and J gave up 6 bases; unmatched junction bases: 1. This CDR3 spans 14 amino acids. CDR1 and CDR2 (germline): MGHDK, SYGVNS. The CDR3 DNA sequence: TGTGCCAGCAGTGAGGGACAGGGGTATGAAAAACTGTTTTTT. It codes for CASSEGQGYEKLFF.

The J gene is TRBJ2-2, the V gene TRBV10-1, with D possibly being TRBD1 (7 bases). V lost 6 bases to trimming and J lost 2 bases, with 22 bases between them. Per the germline V gene, CDR1 is WNHNN and CDR2 is SYGVQD (reference sequence). The CDR3 totals 18 residues. The CDR3 protein is CASSRTQIRGANTGELFF. As DNA, the CDR3 is TGCGCCAGCAGCCGCACGCAAATCAGGGGGGCCAACACCGGGGAGCTGTTTTTT.

The J gene is TRBJ2-1, the V gene TRBV9, with TRBD2 identical over 8 bases. The CDR3 is made up of 15 amino acids. V lost 3 bases to trimming and J lost 4 bases; unmatched junction nucleotides: 6. CDR1 and CDR2 from the germline V gene are SGDLS and YYNGEE. The CDR3 loop reads CASSEAGDLYNEQFF. The CDR3 DNA reads as TGTGCCAGCAGCGAAGCGGGGGATTTATACAATGAGCAGTTCTTC.

V usage is TRBV7-6 and J usage is TRBJ1-1; 8 bases line up with TRBD1. Germline-derived CDR1 and CDR2 are SGHVS and FNYEAQ. V lost 1 base, J lost 2 bases, and 6 bases stayed unmatched. CDR3 length: 16 residues. The CDR3 nucleotides read TGTGCCAGCAGCTTAGTAACAGGGGGACCCAACACTGAAGCTTTCTTT. This codes for CASSLVTGGPNTEAFF.

The gene calls are TRBV27 and TRBJ2-1; D remains ambiguous. V lost 6 bases, J lost 5 bases, and 14 bases lay in between. There are 14 residues in the CDR3. From germline, CDR1 is MNHEY and CDR2 SMNVEV (reference sequence). As DNA, the CDR3 is TGTGCCAGCAGCTGGGCAGGATCACACAATGAGCAGTTCTTC. Its protein is CASSWAGSHNEQFF.

The rearrangement links TRBV6-5 to TRBJ1-5; 7 bases map to TRBD1. Trimming cost V 2 bases and J 6 bases; bases outside gene matches: 4. Germline lookup yields CDR1 MNHEY and CDR2 SVGAGI. This CDR3 has 14 residues. The CDR3 DNA reads as TGTGCCAGCAGTTACGACAGGGCGAGTCAGCCCCAGCATTTT. This gives the protein CASSYDRASQPQHF.

The chain employs TRBV25-1 and TRBJ2-2; TRBD1 matches at 7 bases. The V gene's germline CDR1 is MGHDK and CDR2 SYGVNS. J lost 7 bases, V lost 8 bases, and 7 bases had no gene match. This CDR3 region has 13 residues. The CDR3 reads CASETGLGGELFF. In DNA form, the CDR3 reads TGTGCCAGCGAGACAGGGTTAGGCGGGGAGCTGTTTTTT.

This sequence joins TRBV3-1 (or the pseudogene TRBV3-2) and TRBJ2-3; D remains unclear. Trimming removed 8 bases from V and 6 bases from J, with 15 bases in between. Germline loops: CDR1 LGHDT, CDR2 YNNKEL (reference sequence). This CDR3 spans 13 amino acids. The CDR3 sequence: CASRPSGADTQYF. The CDR3, as DNA: TGTGCCAGCCGCCCGTCGGGTGCCGATACGCAGTATTTT.